This is a list of T cell receptor beta chains from one sample in a study of OX40 agonist ivuxolimab in advanced cancers. TCRdb's copy holds only in-frame clones and misses some; the assay was immunoSEQ multiplex PCR. The table includes about 130,000 clones, around 93% detected once. The source was CD4+ or CD8+ T cells sorted from blood, collected in a trial of the OX40 agonist ivuxolimab. Receptor source: an adult with an advanced solid tumor such as melanoma, head and neck, liver or kidney cancer. Each CDR3 is given with its conserved first and last residue. The order of the fields is CDR3 length, V gene, J gene, D gene, CDR3 protein. D genes are given only for firm matches.

CDR3 length: 15
V gene: TRBV18
J gene: TRBJ1-1
D gene: TRBD1
CDR3 protein: CASSLGTAPYTEAFF

CDR3 length: 13
V gene: TRBV28
J gene: TRBJ1-2
D gene: .
CDR3 protein: CASTLGSGRGYTF

CDR3 length: 16
V gene: TRBV4-2
J gene: TRBJ2-7
D gene: .
CDR3 protein: CASSQDRPGVSDEQYF

CDR3 length: 16
V gene: TRBV28
J gene: TRBJ2-1
D gene: TRBD1
CDR3 protein: CASSLLPGQGGSEQFF

CDR3 length: 14
V gene: TRBV5-5
J gene: TRBJ2-1
D gene: .
CDR3 protein: CASSLTWRHNEQFF

CDR3 length: 16
V gene: TRBV5-5
J gene: TRBJ2-7
D gene: TRBD2
CDR3 protein: CASSLGGTSGSYEQYF

CDR3 length: 16
V gene: TRBV7-8
J gene: TRBJ1-5
D gene: .
CDR3 protein: CASSSLGSNSNQPQHF

CDR3 length: 12
V gene: TRBV10-3
J gene: TRBJ2-3
D gene: .
CDR3 protein: CAIRVGTDTQYF

CDR3 length: 15
V gene: TRBV18
J gene: TRBJ2-5
D gene: .
CDR3 protein: CASSPPVAKKETQYF

CDR3 length: 15
V gene: TRBV7-2
J gene: TRBJ2-3
D gene: .
CDR3 protein: CASSRSTAEGDTQYF

CDR3 length: 16
V gene: TRBV5-4
J gene: TRBJ1-3
D gene: TRBD1
CDR3 protein: CASSLPGDSSGNTIYF

CDR3 length: 15
V gene: TRBV9
J gene: TRBJ1-1
D gene: .
CDR3 protein: CASSVQDARNTEAFF

CDR3 length: 16
V gene: TRBV5-6
J gene: TRBJ2-1
D gene: TRBD2
CDR3 protein: CASSLPTSGAGNEQFF

CDR3 length: 16
V gene: TRBV19
J gene: TRBJ1-1
D gene: TRBD1
CDR3 protein: CASDGTGRLLNTEAFF

CDR3 length: 17
V gene: TRBV2
J gene: TRBJ2-3
D gene: TRBD2
CDR3 protein: CASSESGLAVSTDTQYF

CDR3 length: 16
V gene: TRBV9
J gene: TRBJ1-1
D gene: .
CDR3 protein: CASSVTWEDMNTEAFF

CDR3 length: 16
V gene: TRBV6-5
J gene: TRBJ2-1
D gene: TRBD2
CDR3 protein: CASSSRSSGRINEQFF

CDR3 length: 14
V gene: TRBV18
J gene: TRBJ1-4
D gene: .
CDR3 protein: CASSRVGLGEKLFF

CDR3 length: 16
V gene: TRBV9
J gene: TRBJ2-5
D gene: TRBD2
CDR3 protein: CASSDTSGRARETQYF

CDR3 length: 14
V gene: TRBV6-5
J gene: TRBJ1-6
D gene: .
CDR3 protein: CASSYGFENSPLHF

CDR3 length: 13
V gene: TRBV6-1
J gene: TRBJ2-7
D gene: .
CDR3 protein: CASSSQVSYEQYF

CDR3 length: 13
V gene: TRBV27
J gene: TRBJ1-5
D gene: .
CDR3 protein: CASSAYSNQPQHF

CDR3 length: 14
V gene: TRBV7-8
J gene: TRBJ1-5
D gene: .
CDR3 protein: CASSLGGRDQPQHF

CDR3 length: 13
V gene: TRBV6-1
J gene: TRBJ2-1
D gene: .
CDR3 protein: CASSEEMGNEQFF

CDR3 length: 18
V gene: TRBV10-3
J gene: TRBJ1-5
D gene: .
CDR3 protein: CAISESISLAGYNQPQHF

CDR3 length: 15
V gene: TRBV28
J gene: TRBJ1-2
D gene: .
CDR3 protein: CASSLTGGPNDGYTF

CDR3 length: 13
V gene: TRBV9
J gene: TRBJ1-1
D gene: .
CDR3 protein: CASSATTNTEAFF

CDR3 length: 15
V gene: TRBV2
J gene: .
D gene: TRBD2
CDR3 protein: CASSQREESSYEQYF

CDR3 length: 15
V gene: TRBV4-3
J gene: TRBJ1-2
D gene: .
CDR3 protein: CASSQEARSNYGYTF

CDR3 length: 16
V gene: TRBV7-3
J gene: TRBJ1-3
D gene: .
CDR3 protein: CASTPSTNPSGNTIYF

CDR3 length: 14
V gene: TRBV28
J gene: TRBJ1-5
D gene: .
CDR3 protein: CASSFFQLNQPQHF

CDR3 length: 11
V gene: TRBV28
J gene: .
D gene: .
CDR3 protein: CASGRNYEQYF

CDR3 length: 15
V gene: TRBV6-5
J gene: TRBJ2-6
D gene: .
CDR3 protein: CASRSGTSGANVLTF

CDR3 length: 18
V gene: TRBV27
J gene: TRBJ2-1
D gene: .
CDR3 protein: CASSLLALARVGSNEQFF

CDR3 length: 17
V gene: TRBV5-8
J gene: TRBJ2-5
D gene: TRBD2
CDR3 protein: CASSSPPGLAGGETQYF

CDR3 length: 13
V gene: TRBV2
J gene: .
D gene: .
CDR3 protein: CASSYYSSYEQYF

CDR3 length: 14
V gene: TRBV5-4
J gene: TRBJ1-2
D gene: TRBD1
CDR3 protein: CASSSPGTGSDYTF

CDR3 length: 15
V gene: TRBV7-3
J gene: TRBJ2-7
D gene: TRBD2
CDR3 protein: CASSLSGREYGEQYF

CDR3 length: 13
V gene: TRBV28
J gene: TRBJ2-2
D gene: TRBD1
CDR3 protein: CASGTGNTGELFF

CDR3 length: 15
V gene: TRBV7-2
J gene: TRBJ2-1
D gene: .
CDR3 protein: CASSLVGGTGNEQFF

CDR3 length: 15
V gene: TRBV6-6
J gene: TRBJ1-1
D gene: .
CDR3 protein: CASSYSAGRYTEAFF

CDR3 length: 17
V gene: TRBV19
J gene: TRBJ1-2
D gene: TRBD1
CDR3 protein: CASNDPGQGRGAYGYTF

CDR3 length: 16
V gene: TRBV10-3
J gene: TRBJ1-2
D gene: .
CDR3 protein: CAISESSQGTNYGYTF

CDR3 length: 11
V gene: TRBV20-1
J gene: TRBJ1-2
D gene: .
CDR3 protein: CSSGVNYGYTF

CDR3 length: 14
V gene: TRBV15
J gene: TRBJ2-7
D gene: TRBD1
CDR3 protein: CATSRGRDSYEQYF

CDR3 length: 14
V gene: TRBV9
J gene: TRBJ1-1
D gene: TRBD1
CDR3 protein: CASSSGQRNTEAFF

CDR3 length: 14
V gene: TRBV6-5
J gene: TRBJ1-3
D gene: TRBD1
CDR3 protein: CATSQGQSGNTIYF

CDR3 length: 13
V gene: TRBV30
J gene: TRBJ2-3
D gene: .
CDR3 protein: CAWSPGSSDTQYF

CDR3 length: 17
V gene: TRBV13
J gene: TRBJ1-1
D gene: .
CDR3 protein: CASSLGLTGIMNTEAFF

CDR3 length: 13
V gene: TRBV7-3
J gene: TRBJ2-1
D gene: .
CDR3 protein: CASSSLGGGEQFF